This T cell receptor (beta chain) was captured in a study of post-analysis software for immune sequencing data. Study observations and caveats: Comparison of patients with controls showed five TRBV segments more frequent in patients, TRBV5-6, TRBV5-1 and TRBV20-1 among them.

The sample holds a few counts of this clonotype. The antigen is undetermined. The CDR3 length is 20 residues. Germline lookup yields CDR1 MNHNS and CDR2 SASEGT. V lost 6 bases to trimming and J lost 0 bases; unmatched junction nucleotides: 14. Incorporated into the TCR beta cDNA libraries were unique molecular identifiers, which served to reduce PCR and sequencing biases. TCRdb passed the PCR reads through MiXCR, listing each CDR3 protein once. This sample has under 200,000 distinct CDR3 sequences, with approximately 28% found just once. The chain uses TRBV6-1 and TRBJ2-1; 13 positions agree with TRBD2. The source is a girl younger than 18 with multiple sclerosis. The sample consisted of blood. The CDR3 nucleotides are TGTGCCAGCAGCCGTTATGGGACTAGCGGGGAACTTAGCTCCTACAATGAGCAGTTCTTC. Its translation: CASSRYGTSGELSSYNEQFF.